The clone carrying this T cell receptor beta chain was counted once. The sample is drawn from a study of chemoradiotherapy in HPV16-positive cancers. TCRdb's table, derived via immunoSEQ multiplex PCR, lists solely in-frame clones and lacks some. The profile covers over 30,000 clones, with around 80% appearing a single time and approximately 4.2% taken by the ten largest. The specimen was blood, collected from a patient who underwent chemoradiotherapy. The receptor's source is a human donor with HPV-associated anogenital cancer.

CDR3 in DNA: TGTGCCAGCAGAGGAATAGTACAGGGTTGGCAGCCCCAGCATTTT. This translates into CASRGIVQGWQPQHF. This chain uses TRBV6-1 with TRBJ1-5, with D perhaps TRBD1 (6 bases). Trimming removed 6 bases from V and 7 bases from J, with 19 bases in between. The length of the CDR3 is 15 residues. CDR1 MNHNS and CDR2 SASEGT come from the germline V gene.